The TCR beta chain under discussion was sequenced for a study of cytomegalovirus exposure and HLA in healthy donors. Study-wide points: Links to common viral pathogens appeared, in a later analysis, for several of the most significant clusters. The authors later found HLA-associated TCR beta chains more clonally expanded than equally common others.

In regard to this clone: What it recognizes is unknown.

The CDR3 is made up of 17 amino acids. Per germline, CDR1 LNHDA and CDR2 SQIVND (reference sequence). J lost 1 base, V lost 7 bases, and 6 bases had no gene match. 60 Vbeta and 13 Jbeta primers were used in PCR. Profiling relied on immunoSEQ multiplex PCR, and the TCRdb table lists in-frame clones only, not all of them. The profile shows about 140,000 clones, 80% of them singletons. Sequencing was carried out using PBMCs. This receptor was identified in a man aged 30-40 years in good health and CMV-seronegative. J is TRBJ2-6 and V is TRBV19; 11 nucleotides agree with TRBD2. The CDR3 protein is CASNPLAGVSGANVLTF. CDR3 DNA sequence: TGTGCCAGTAACCCACTAGCGGGAGTTTCTGGGGCCAACGTCCTGACTTTC.